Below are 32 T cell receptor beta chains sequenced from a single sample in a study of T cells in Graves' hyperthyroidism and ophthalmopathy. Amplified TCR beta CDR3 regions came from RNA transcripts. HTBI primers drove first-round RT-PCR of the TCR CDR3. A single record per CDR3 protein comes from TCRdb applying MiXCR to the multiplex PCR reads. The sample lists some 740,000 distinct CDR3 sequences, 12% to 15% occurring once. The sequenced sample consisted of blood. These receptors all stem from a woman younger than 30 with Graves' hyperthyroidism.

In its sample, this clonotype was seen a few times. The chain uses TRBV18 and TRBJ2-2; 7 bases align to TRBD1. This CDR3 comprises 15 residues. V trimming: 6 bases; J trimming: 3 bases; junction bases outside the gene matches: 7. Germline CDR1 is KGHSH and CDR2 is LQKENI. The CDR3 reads CASSLTGEDTGELFF. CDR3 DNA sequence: TGTGCCAGCTCCCTCACAGGGGAAGACACCGGGGAGCTGTTTTTT.

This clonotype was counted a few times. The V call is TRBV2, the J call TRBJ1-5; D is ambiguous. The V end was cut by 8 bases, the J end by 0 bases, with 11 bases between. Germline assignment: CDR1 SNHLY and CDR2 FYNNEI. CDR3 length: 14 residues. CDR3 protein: CASRPGISNQPQHF. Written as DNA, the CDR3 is TGTGCCAGCCGCCCGGGGATTAGCAATCAGCCCCAGCATTTT.

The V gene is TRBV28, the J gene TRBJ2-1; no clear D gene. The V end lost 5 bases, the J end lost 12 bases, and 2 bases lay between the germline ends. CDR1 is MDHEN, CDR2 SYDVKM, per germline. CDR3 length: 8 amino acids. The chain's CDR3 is CASSLQFF. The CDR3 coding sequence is TGTGCCAGCAGTCTGCAGTTCTTC.

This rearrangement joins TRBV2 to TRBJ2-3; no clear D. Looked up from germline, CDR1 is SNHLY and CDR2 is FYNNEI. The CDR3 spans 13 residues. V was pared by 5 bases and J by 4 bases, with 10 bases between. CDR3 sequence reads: CASSLSSADTQYF. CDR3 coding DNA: TGTGCCAGCAGTCTCTCCAGCGCAGATACGCAGTATTTT.

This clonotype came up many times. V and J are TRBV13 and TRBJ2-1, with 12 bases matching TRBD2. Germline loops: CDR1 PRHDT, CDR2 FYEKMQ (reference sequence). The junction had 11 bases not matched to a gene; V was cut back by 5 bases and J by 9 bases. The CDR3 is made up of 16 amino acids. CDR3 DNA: TGTGCCAGCAGCCAGACAGGACTAGCGGGGAGGAGTGAGCAGTTCTTC. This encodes CASSQTGLAGRSEQFF.

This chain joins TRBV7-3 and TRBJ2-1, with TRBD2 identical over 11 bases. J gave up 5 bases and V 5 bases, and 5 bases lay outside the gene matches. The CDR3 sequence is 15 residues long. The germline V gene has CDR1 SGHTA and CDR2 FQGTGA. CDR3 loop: CASSQGLAADNEQFF. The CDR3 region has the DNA TGTGCCAGCAGCCAGGGACTAGCGGCTGACAATGAGCAGTTCTTC.

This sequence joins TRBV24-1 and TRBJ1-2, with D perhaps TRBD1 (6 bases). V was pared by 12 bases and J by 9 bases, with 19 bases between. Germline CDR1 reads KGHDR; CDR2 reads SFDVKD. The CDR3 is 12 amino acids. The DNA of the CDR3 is TGTGCCGTGTCCGGGGGCGGAACAAGCTACACCTTC. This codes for CAVSGGGTSYTF.

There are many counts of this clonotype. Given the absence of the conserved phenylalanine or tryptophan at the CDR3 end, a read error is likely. The CDR3 here is CASSSGPASYNEQFL. The CDR3, as DNA: TGTGCCAGCAGCTCCGGACCCGCCTCCTACAATGAGCAGTTCCTC. The V gene is TRBV11-2, the J gene TRBJ2-1; the D is unclear. Trimming removed 4 bases from V and 0 bases from J, with 10 bases in between. Germline values: CDR1 SGHAT, CDR2 FQNNGV. The CDR3 runs to 15 residues.

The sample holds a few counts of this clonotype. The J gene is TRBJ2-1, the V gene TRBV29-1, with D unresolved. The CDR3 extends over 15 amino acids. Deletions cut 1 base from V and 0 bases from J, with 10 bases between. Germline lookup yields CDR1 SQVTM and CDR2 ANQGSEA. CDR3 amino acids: CSVEGVYSSYNEQFF. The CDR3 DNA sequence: TGCAGCGTTGAAGGGGTCTACAGCTCCTACAATGAGCAGTTCTTC.

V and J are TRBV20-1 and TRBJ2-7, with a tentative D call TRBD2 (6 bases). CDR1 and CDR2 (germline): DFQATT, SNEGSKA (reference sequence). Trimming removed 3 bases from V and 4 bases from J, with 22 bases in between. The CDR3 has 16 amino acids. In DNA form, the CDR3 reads TGCAGTGCTAGGTCCCCCACTAGCCAGGCCCTATACGAGCAGTACTTC. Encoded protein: CSARSPTSQALYEQYF.

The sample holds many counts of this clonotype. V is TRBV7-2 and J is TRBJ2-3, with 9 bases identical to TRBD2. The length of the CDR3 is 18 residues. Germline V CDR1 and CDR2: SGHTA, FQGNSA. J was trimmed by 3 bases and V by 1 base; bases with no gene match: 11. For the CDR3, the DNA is TGTGCCAGCAGCTTAGGGCTAGCGGGAAGAAGATCGACAGATACGCAGTATTTT. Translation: CASSLGLAGRRSTDTQYF. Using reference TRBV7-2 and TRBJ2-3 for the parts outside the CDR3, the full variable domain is GAGVSQSPSNKVTEKGKDVELRCDPISGHTALYWYRQSLGQGLEFLIYFQGNSAPDKSGLPSDRFSAERTGGSVSTLTIQRTQQEDSAVYLCASSLGLAGRRSTDTQYFGPGTRLTVL.

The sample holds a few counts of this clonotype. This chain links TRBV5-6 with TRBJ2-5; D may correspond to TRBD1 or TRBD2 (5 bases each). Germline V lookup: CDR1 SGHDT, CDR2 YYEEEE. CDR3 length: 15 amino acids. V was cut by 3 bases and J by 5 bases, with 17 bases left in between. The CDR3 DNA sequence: TGTGCCAGCAGCTCCCGGGACCGTATCTCGGAGACCCAGTACTTC. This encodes CASSSRDRISETQYF.

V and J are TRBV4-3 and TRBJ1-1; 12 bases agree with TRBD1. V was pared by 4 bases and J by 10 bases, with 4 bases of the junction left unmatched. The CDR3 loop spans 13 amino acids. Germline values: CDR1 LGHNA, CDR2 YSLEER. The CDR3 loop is CASSLGQGARAFF. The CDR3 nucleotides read TGCGCCAGCAGCCTGGGACAGGGGGCGCGAGCTTTCTTT.

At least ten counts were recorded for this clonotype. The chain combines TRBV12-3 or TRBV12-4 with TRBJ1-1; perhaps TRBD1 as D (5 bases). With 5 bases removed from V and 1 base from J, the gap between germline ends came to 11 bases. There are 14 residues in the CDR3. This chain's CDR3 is CASSLTDTNTEAFF. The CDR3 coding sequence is TGTGCCAGCAGTCTCACGGACACGAACACTGAAGCTTTCTTT.

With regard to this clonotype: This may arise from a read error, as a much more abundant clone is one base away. The CDR3 region is CASSRTSGSHSYEQCF. CDR3 DNA sequence: TGTGCCAGCAGCCGCACTAGCGGGAGTCACTCCTACGAGCAGTGCTTC. This chain uses TRBV3-1 with TRBJ2-7; 11 bases agree with TRBD2. This CDR3 is built from 16 residues. Per the germline V gene, CDR1 is LGHDT and CDR2 is YNNKEL (reference sequence).

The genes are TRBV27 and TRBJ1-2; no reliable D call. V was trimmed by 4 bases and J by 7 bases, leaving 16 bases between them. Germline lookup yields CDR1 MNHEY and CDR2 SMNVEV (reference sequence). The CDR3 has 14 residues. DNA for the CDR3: TGTGCCAGCAGTTCTCACCAATCCCGGGGTGGCTACACCTTC. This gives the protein CASSSHQSRGGYTF.

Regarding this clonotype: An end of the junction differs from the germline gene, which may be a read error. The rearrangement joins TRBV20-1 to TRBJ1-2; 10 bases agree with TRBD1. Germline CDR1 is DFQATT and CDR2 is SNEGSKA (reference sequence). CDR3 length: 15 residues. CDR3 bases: TGCAGTGCCAGAGACCGGGACAGGGGATCCAATGGCTACACCTTC. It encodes CSARDRDRGSNGYTF.

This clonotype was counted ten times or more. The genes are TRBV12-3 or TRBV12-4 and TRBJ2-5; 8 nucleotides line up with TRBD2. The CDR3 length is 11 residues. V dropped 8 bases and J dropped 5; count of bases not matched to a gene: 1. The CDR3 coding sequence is TGTGCCAGCTCTAGCGGGGAGACCCAGTACTTC. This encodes CASSSGETQYF.

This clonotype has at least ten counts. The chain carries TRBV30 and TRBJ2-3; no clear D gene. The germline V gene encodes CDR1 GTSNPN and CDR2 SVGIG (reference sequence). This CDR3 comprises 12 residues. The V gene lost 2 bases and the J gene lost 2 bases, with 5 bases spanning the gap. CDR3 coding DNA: TGTGCCTGGAGTTATTACACAGATACGCAGTATTTT. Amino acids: CAWSYYTDTQYF.

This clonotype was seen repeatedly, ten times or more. CDR3 DNA sequence: TGCAGTGCTCCCCGGAGCGACAGTTACTCCTACGAGCAGTACTTC. Translation: CSAPRSDSYSYEQYF. This sequence joins TRBV20-1 and TRBJ2-7, with D perhaps TRBD1 (5 bases). The CDR3 contains 15 residues. V was pared by 5 bases and J by 0 bases, with 17 bases between. From germline, CDR1 is DFQATT and CDR2 SNEGSKA (reference sequence).

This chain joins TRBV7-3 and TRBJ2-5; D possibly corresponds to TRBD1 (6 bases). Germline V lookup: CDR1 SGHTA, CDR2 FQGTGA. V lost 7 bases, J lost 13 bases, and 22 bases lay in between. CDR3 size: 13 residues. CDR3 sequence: CASTNSGTRERYF. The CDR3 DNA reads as TGTGCCAGCACCAACTCCGGGACAAGAGAGCGGTACTTC.

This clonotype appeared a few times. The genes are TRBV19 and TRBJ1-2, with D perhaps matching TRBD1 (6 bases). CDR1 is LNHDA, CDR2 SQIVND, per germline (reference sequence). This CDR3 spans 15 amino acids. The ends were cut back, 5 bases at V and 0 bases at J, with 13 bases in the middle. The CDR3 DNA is TGTGCCAGTAGTCCCACCAGGGGACCTAACTATGGCTACACCTTC. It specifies CASSPTRGPNYGYTF.

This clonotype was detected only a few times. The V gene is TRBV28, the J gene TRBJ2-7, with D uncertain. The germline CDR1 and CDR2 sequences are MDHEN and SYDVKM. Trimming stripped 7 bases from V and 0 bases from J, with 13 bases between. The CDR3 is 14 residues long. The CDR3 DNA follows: TGTGCCAGCAAGATACGGACCGACTCCTACGAGCAGTACTTC. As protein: CASKIRTDSYEQYF.

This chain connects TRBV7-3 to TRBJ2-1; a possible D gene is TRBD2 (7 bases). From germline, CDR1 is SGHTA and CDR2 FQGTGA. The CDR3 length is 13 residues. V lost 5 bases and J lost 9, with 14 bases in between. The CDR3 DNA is TGTGCCAGCAGCAAGGGGGGGACTATTGAGCAGTTCTTC. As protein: CASSKGGTIEQFF.

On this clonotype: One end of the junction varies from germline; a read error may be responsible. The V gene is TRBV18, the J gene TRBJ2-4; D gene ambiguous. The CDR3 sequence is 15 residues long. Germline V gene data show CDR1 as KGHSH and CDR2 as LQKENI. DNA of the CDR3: TGTGCCAGCCCACCACCCTCGGAGGCCAAAAACATTCAGTACTTC. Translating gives CASPPPSEAKNIQYF.

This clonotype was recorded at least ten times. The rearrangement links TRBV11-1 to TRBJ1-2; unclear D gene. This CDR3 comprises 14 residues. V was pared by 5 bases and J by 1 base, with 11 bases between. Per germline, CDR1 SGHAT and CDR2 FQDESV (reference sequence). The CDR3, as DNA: TGTGCCAGCAGCCGGACTGGGAATAACTATGGCTACACCTTC. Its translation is CASSRTGNNYGYTF.

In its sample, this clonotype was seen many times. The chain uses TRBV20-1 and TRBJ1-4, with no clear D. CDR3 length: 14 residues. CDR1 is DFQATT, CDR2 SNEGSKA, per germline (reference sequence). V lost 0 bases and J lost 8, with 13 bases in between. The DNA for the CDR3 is TGCAGTGCTAGAGAGGAAGGGTTTGAGGAAAAACTGTTTTTT. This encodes CSAREEGFEEKLFF.

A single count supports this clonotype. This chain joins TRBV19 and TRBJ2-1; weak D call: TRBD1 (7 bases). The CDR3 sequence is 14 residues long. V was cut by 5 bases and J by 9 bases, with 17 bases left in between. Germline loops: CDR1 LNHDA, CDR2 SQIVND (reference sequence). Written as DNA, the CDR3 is TGTGCCAGTAGTCTGGAGGGGGCCCATCTTGAGCAGTTCTTC. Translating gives CASSLEGAHLEQFF.

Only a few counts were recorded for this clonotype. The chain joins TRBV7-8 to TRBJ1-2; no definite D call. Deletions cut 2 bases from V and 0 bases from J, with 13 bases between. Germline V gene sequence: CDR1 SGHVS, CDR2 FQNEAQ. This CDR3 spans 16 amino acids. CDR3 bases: TGTGCCAGCAGCTTATTGGTACAGACTTCTAACTATGGCTACACCTTC. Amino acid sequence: CASSLLVQTSNYGYTF.

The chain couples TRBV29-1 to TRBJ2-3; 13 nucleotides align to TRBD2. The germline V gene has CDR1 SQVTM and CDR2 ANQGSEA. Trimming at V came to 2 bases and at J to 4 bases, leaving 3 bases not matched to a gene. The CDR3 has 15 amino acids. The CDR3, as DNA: TGCAGCGTTGAACGACTAGCGGGAGGTCCAGATACGCAGTATTTT. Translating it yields CSVERLAGGPDTQYF.

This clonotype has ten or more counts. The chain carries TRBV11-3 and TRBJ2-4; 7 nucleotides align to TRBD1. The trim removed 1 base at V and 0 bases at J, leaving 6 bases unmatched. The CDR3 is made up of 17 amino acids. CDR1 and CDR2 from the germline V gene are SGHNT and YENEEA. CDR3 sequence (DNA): TGTGCCAGCAGCTTAGGCGACAGGGTACTAGCCAAAAACATTCAGTACTTC. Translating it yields CASSLGDRVLAKNIQYF.

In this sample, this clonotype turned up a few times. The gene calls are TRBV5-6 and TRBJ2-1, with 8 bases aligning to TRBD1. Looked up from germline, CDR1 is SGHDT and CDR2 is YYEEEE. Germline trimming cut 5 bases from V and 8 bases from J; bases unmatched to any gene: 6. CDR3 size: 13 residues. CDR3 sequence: CASRTGTGHEQFF. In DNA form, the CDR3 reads TGTGCCAGCAGAACCGGGACAGGCCATGAGCAGTTCTTC. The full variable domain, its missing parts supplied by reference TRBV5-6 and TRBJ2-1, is DAGVTQSPTHLIKTRGQQVTLRCSPKSGHDTVSWYQQALGQGPQFIFQYYEEEERQRGNFPDRFSGHQFPNYSSELNVNALLLGDSALYLCASRTGTGHEQFFGPGTRLTVL.